This entry lists 24 T cell receptor beta chains sequenced from one sample in a study of T-cell memory formation after mild COVID-19. TCRdb called the 5' RACE reads again in MiXCR, with one record for every CDR3 protein. Here the sample spans over 450,000 distinct CDR3 sequences, just over 20% being singletons. The sequencing input was PBMCs or a T cell subset sorted from them (not recorded which). The receptors stem from an adult woman who had mild COVID-19 (a few samples of this study predate the infection). Cell type and time point are not known.

This clonotype was picked up a small number of times. The rearrangement joins TRBV7-8 to TRBJ2-3; D may be TRBD2 (6 bases). This CDR3 is 18 amino acids long. V was shortened by 4 bases and J by 2 bases, with 22 bases between the two germline ends. Germline-derived CDR1 and CDR2 are SGHVS and FQNEAQ. The DNA of the CDR3 is TGTGCCAGCAGCTACCGAGGTTTCGGGGGACGAAACACAGATACGCAGTATTTT. Translating gives CASSYRGFGGRNTDTQYF.

This clonotype was seen ten or more times. The chain recombines TRBV2 with TRBJ2-1; D is unclear. Per the germline V gene, CDR1 is SNHLY and CDR2 is FYNNEI. Trimming pared 6 bases from V and 4 bases from J, leaving 10 bases between. There are 13 residues in the CDR3. The CDR3 spells CASSTSRYNEQFF. The CDR3 nucleotides read TGTGCCAGCAGCACGTCTCGGTACAATGAGCAGTTCTTC.

This clonotype was detected ten times or more. The genes are TRBV11-1 and TRBJ1-1; the match to TRBD1 covers 7 bases. The V segment lost 4 bases and the J segment 0 bases; nucleotides outside the gene matches: 14. Per the germline V gene, CDR1 is SGHAT and CDR2 is FQDESV (reference sequence). The CDR3 length is 18 residues. The CDR3: CASSSQGRRGIMNTEAFF. The CDR3 DNA reads as TGTGCCAGCAGCTCACAGGGGAGGCGGGGAATAATGAACACTGAAGCTTTCTTT.

This clonotype was detected a few times. The chain couples TRBV6-5 to TRBJ2-1, with 16 bases matching TRBD2. With V trimmed by 0 bases and J by 7 bases, 9 bases remained unmatched. Per germline, CDR1 MNHEY and CDR2 SVGAGI. The CDR3 spans 19 residues. The CDR3: CASSYSVLGLAGGPNEQFF. As DNA, the CDR3 is TGTGCCAGCAGTTACTCTGTGTTGGGACTAGCGGGAGGGCCGAATGAGCAGTTCTTC.

This chain joins TRBV29-1 and TRBJ1-1; D is perhaps TRBD1 (6 bases). The CDR3 totals 11 residues. Germline V CDR1 and CDR2: SQVTM, ANQGSEA. The ends were cut back, 4 bases at V and 11 bases at J, with 14 bases in the middle. The CDR3 region has the DNA TGCAGCGTTGCGCAGGGGTTTACGGCTTTCTTT. Translated, it gives CSVAQGFTAFF. Using reference TRBV29-1 and TRBJ1-1 for the parts outside the CDR3, the full variable domain is SAVISQKPSRDICQRGTSLTIQCQVDSQVTMMFWYRQQPGQSLTLIATANQGSEATYESGFVIDKFPISRPNLTFSTLTVSNMSPEDSSIYLCSVAQGFTAFFGQGTRLTVV.

This clonotype was counted between two and nine times. This chain joins TRBV7-6 and TRBJ2-7; D call uncertain. The CDR3 is 13 residues long. CDR1 is SGHVS and CDR2 is FNYEAQ in the germline V gene. V dropped 6 bases and J dropped 7 bases, with 16 bases sitting between them. DNA of the CDR3: TGTGCCAGCAGTTCCGGGTCTGGTAGGGAGCAGTACTTC. Translation gives CASSSGSGREQYF.

The genes are TRBV18 and TRBJ1-1; D is unclear. Germline V CDR1 and CDR2: KGHSH, LQKENI. V was shortened by 3 bases and J by 3 bases, with 14 bases between the two germline ends. The CDR3 totals 15 residues. The DNA for the CDR3 is TGTGCCAGCTCACCGTCCACCGCCAGGTACACTGAAGCTTTCTTT. This encodes CASSPSTARYTEAFF.

This clonotype was seen a few times. V gene TRBV5-4 combines with J gene TRBJ2-3; 9 positions agree with TRBD2. This CDR3 is built from 15 residues. V was pared by 7 bases and J by 5 bases, with 11 bases of the junction left unmatched. CDR1 and CDR2 from the germline V gene are SGHNT and YYREEE (reference sequence). The CDR3 DNA reads as TGTGCCAGCCGGGTAGGCGGGAGGGCCATAGATACGCAGTATTTT. It translates to CASRVGGRAIDTQYF.

The J gene is TRBJ2-1, the V gene TRBV18, with D possibly being TRBD1 or TRBD2 (6 bases each). V shed 3 bases and J shed 6 bases, with 18 bases lying between them. CDR3 size: 16 residues. Germline assignment: CDR1 KGHSH and CDR2 LQKENI. CDR3 sequence: CASSPRLGGSSNEQFF. Here the CDR3 DNA reads TGTGCCAGCTCACCGCGTTTGGGGGGCAGTTCCAATGAGCAGTTCTTC.

The chain employs TRBV29-1 and TRBJ2-5, with a weak D call TRBD2 (6 bases). In germline, CDR1 is SQVTM, CDR2 ANQGSEA. There are 13 residues in the CDR3. Trimming cost V 8 bases and J 2 bases, with 15 bases left between them. CDR3 nucleotides: TGCAGCTTGACTAGACAGCTACAAGAGACCCAGTACTTC. Translation gives CSLTRQLQETQYF.

V and J are TRBV29-1 and TRBJ2-5; D is unresolved. Germline V lookup: CDR1 SQVTM, CDR2 ANQGSEA. The CDR3 has 11 residues. The germline V and J ends were trimmed by 5 bases and 5 bases, with 9 bases remaining between them. CDR3: CSVQPKETQYF. The CDR3 nucleotides read TGCAGCGTTCAGCCGAAGGAGACCCAGTACTTC.

This clonotype was seen a handful of times. The genes are TRBV7-6 and TRBJ2-7; D could derive from TRBD1 or TRBD2 (5 bases each). This CDR3 spans 14 amino acids. With 4 bases removed from V and 2 bases from J, the gap between germline ends came to 12 bases. CDR1 and CDR2 from the germline V gene are SGHVS and FNYEAQ. The CDR3 DNA reads as TGTGCCAGCAGCTCTAAGGGACCTACCTACGAGCAGTACTTC. Residues: CASSSKGPTYEQYF.

This clonotype showed up just a few times. The V call is TRBV4-1, the J call TRBJ2-6; D unresolved. The CDR3 has 18 residues. CDR1 is MGHRA and CDR2 is YSYEKL in the germline V gene. V lost 1 base to trimming and J lost 2 bases, with 15 bases between them. The CDR3 nucleotides read TGCGCCAGCAGCCAAGGTTCTAGGAGAATCGCTGGGGCCAACGTCCTGACTTTC. As protein: CASSQGSRRIAGANVLTF.

This chain connects TRBV12-3 or TRBV12-4 to TRBJ2-1; D may be TRBD2 (5 bases). V was pared by 2 bases and J by 6 bases, with 8 bases between. The CDR3 totals 13 residues. The CDR3 loop is CASSLRTFNEQFF. In DNA, the CDR3 is TGTGCCAGCAGTTTACGGACTTTCAATGAGCAGTTCTTC.

The chain employs TRBV20-1 and TRBJ2-1; 10 bases match TRBD2. The germline V gene has CDR1 DFQATT and CDR2 SNEGSKA (reference sequence). Losses at the gene ends were 1 base for V and 9 bases for J; bases not matched to a gene: 12. This CDR3 comprises 16 residues. CDR3 nucleotide sequence: TGCAGTGCTAGAGGGCTAGCGGGGGCGCCGAAGAGTGAGCAGTTCTTC. Its protein is CSARGLAGAPKSEQFF.

The V call is TRBV7-2, the J call TRBJ2-7, with 9 bases identical to TRBD1. Germline-derived CDR1 and CDR2 are SGHTA and FQGNSA. The CDR3 has 14 residues. The J segment lost 6 bases and the V segment lost 0 bases, leaving 3 bases of the junction unmatched. The CDR3 is CASSLAGQGFEQYF. The DNA for the CDR3 is TGTGCCAGCAGCTTAGCAGGACAGGGGTTCGAGCAGTACTTC.

This clonotype was observed a handful of times. The rearrangement links TRBV12-3 or TRBV12-4 to TRBJ1-6; unclear D gene. This CDR3 comprises 14 residues. Trimming cost V 1 base and J 6 bases, with 7 bases left between them. CDR3 bases: TGTGCCAGCAGTTTAGGGACGGCTAATTCACCCCTCCACTTT. Protein: CASSLGTANSPLHF.

V and J are TRBV24-1 and TRBJ2-1; tentatively, D is TRBD2 (6 bases). The CDR3 is 19 residues long. V lost 1 base and J lost 0, with 18 bases in between. CDR1 KGHDR and CDR2 SFDVKD come from the germline V gene. The CDR3 protein is CATSDFGDFRSRSYNEQFF. CDR3 coding DNA: TGTGCCACCAGTGATTTCGGGGACTTCCGCAGCCGCTCCTACAATGAGCAGTTCTTC.

This clonotype has only a few counts. The V gene is TRBV7-9, the J gene TRBJ1-3, with D perhaps TRBD1 (6 bases). CDR1 and CDR2 from the germline V gene are SEHNR and FQNEAQ (reference sequence). Trimming took 5 bases from V and 10 from J, leaving 9 bases between them. CDR3 size: 11 residues. This CDR3 reads CASSNQGTIYF. The CDR3 DNA sequence: TGTGCCAGCAGCAACCAGGGGACCATATATTTT.

In its sample, this clonotype was seen a few times. The chain is built from TRBV7-9 and TRBJ2-7; 7 nucleotides align to TRBD1. CDR3 length: 17 amino acids. The V segment lost 5 bases and the J segment 2 bases; nucleotides outside the gene matches: 15. CDR1 is SEHNR and CDR2 is FQNEAQ in the germline V gene (reference sequence). Here the CDR3 DNA reads TGTGCCAGCAGCCAATCGATCCGGACAGACAGGGCCTACGAGCAGTACTTC. Its protein is CASSQSIRTDRAYEQYF.

This clonotype has more than one count but fewer than ten. J is TRBJ2-3 and V is TRBV9, with D hard to call. CDR1 is SGDLS and CDR2 is YYNGEE in the germline V gene. The V end lost 0 bases, the J end lost 0 bases, and 14 bases lay between the germline ends. This CDR3 comprises 17 residues. The CDR3, as DNA: TGTGCCAGCAGCGTAGCCTCGACTGGTTCTAGCACAGATACGCAGTATTTT. Protein: CASSVASTGSSTDTQYF.

The genes are TRBV5-5 and TRBJ1-1, with D perhaps matching TRBD1 (5 bases). Per the germline V gene, CDR1 is SGHKS and CDR2 is YYEKEE (reference sequence). Trimming left V 0 bases short and J 10 bases short, with 10 bases between. The CDR3 contains 12 residues. CDR3 protein: CASSLGAGRAFF. Here the CDR3 DNA reads TGTGCCAGCAGCTTGGGGGCAGGGAGAGCTTTCTTT.

V and J are TRBV11-2 and TRBJ2-1, with D perhaps matching TRBD2 (6 bases). The V gene lost 3 bases and the J gene lost 9 bases, with 12 bases spanning the gap. CDR1 is SGHAT and CDR2 is FQNNGV in the germline V gene. The CDR3 consists of 13 residues. CDR3 nucleotide sequence: TGTGCCAGCAGCTTGAGGGCGGGGATTGAGCAGTTCTTC. Translated, it gives CASSLRAGIEQFF.

This clonotype was counted between two and nine times. V usage is TRBV7-3 and J usage is TRBJ1-1; D unresolved. The germline CDR1 and CDR2 sequences are SGHTA and FQGTGA. V was trimmed by 5 bases and J by 5 bases, leaving 15 bases between them. This CDR3 is 14 amino acids long. The CDR3 nucleotides read TGTGCCAGCAGCCCCTCGCGGGGAGTAACTGAAGCTTTCTTT. Protein sequence: CASSPSRGVTEAFF.